This T cell receptor beta chain was obtained from a study of T cells after somatic rescue of genetic block. TCRdb keeps only in-frame clones here, not all; method: immunoSEQ multiplex PCR. Among approximately 88,000 clones listed, approximately 90% were seen once. The CDR3 has 14 residues. From germline, CDR1 is MNHEY and CDR2 SMNVEV (reference sequence). The junction had 2 bases not matched to a gene; V was cut back by 3 bases and J by 5 bases. The sequence was collected from a woman aged 18-29 years. Sequencing was carried out using peripheral blood mononuclear cells (PBMCs). The genes are TRBV27 and TRBJ1-5; TRBD1 agrees at 9 bases. As DNA, the CDR3 is TGTGCCAGCAGTTTCCGGGACAGGGATCAGCCCCAGCATTTT. The encoded protein is CASSFRDRDQPQHF.